This T cell receptor beta chain was sequenced in a study of cytomegalovirus exposure and HLA in healthy donors (dated 2017 in TCRdb). About the full investigation: An earlier analysis of roughly 610 of the donors reported 276 Gb of sequence data and about 120 million unique TCR beta sequences obtained from some 200 million T cells. Roughly 300 gigabases of sequencing data and approximately 91 million unique TCR sequences made up an early release that covered nearly 650 HLA-typed donors. Of the roughly 400 genotyped donors, about 80% fell in the genetic ancestry cluster associated with self-reported Caucasian donors. The aim of the study was to test whether cataloging public T cell receptors could identify signatures of past pathogen exposure. Using immunosequencing, the study profiled T cell repertoires from fewer than 700 subjects and related those repertoires to cytomegalovirus serostatus. Along with the 666-subject first cohort, a separate validation cohort of 120 different subjects was used. The study combined high-throughput TCR immunosequencing, statistical association of individual TCRs with disease status, and machine learning to predict cytomegalovirus infection status. A later analysis re-examined previously published TCR beta repertoires from around 670 donors and added high-resolution HLA genotyping to investigate patterns of TCR occurrence. The later analysis used no new phenotypic data to find candidate immune exposures, relying instead on TCR beta sequences and their occurrence across donors. To decide whether each TCR beta V gene segment behaved as functional or pseudogenic, an earlier analysis of some 600 of the donors relied on high-throughput TCR beta sequencing. Donor age, sex, ethnicity and CMV serostatus were compiled together with the repertoire data. A later genetic analysis used genome-wide SNP genotypes for 398 of the 666 donors, treating that subset as a discovery cohort. Every discovery cohort repertoire had been produced on one sequencing platform. HLA typing included class I and class II loci at four-digit resolution. The number of typed donors differed by locus: about 629-640 for A, B, C, DRB1 and DQB1; some 540 for DQA1; around 580 for DPA1; and 400 to 480 for DPB1. Roughly 5 DR-DQ haplotypes were handled as single units for association and clustering, since linkage in the cohort was strong. Across around 400 genotyped donors of the cohort, an average of about 240,000 unique TCR beta nucleotide sequences per donor were sequenced, and roughly a sixth of those sequences were non-productive. What the study reported, not specific to this receptor: Only TCR beta chains were sequenced in this cohort, and the absence of alpha or paired-chain data limited detectable features. Correlated functional status among segregating V segments might be attributable to linkage disequilibrium, but an unknown experimental factor could not be ruled out. Compared with the roughly 720-donor mean, donors in an Asian-associated ancestry cluster had fewer N-insertions in productive TCRs, according to a later genetic analysis. A later analysis found that most CMV-associated TCR beta chains appeared HLA-restricted, with HLA associations seemingly driven largely by CMV exposure. An association between a missense DCLRE1C variant and V-gene and J-gene trimming of TCR beta chains was found in a later genetic analysis and replicated in an independent cohort. Because counts were too low, 15 to 20 rarely observed V segments, including chromosome 9 orphons, were excluded from the earlier analysis of 500 to 700 of the donors. Several of the top co-occurrence clusters appeared to be linked to parvovirus B19, influenza, CMV and Epstein-Barr virus, according to a later analysis. The classifier was reported to diagnose cytomegalovirus status with high specificity and sensitivity in both the original cohort and the validation cohort. Across donors, most TCR sequences were observed very rarely, whereas some public TCRs were present in many individuals. The 87-base-pair reads could not distinguish some IMGT-functional V segments, including TRBV6-2 and TRBV6-3, so those segments were excluded. When HLA alleles, especially DR and DQ, strongly co-occurred, TCR associations were difficult to assign to individual alleles. At a false discovery rate of 0.05, a later analysis linked 16,951 TCR beta sequences to specific HLA alleles. A few of the identified cytomegalovirus-associated TCR beta chains were confirmed in vitro to be specific for cytomegalovirus antigens. In an earlier analysis of roughly 500 of the donors, most TCR beta V segments appeared in productive rearrangements about 87% or about 30% of the time, broadly matching IMGT annotations. A further reported finding was that TCR beta sequences accurately predicted the HLA-A and HLA-B alleles for most subjects in the first cohort. The presence/absence analyses assumed that sequencing depth was roughly uniform across donors, and that assumption may not be true. Immune exposure information for the cohort was limited to CMV serostatus. In a later analysis, the rate of TCR association differed among HLA loci, with DRB1 alleles having the most associated TCRs and HLA-C alleles having the fewest. The authors suggested that the approach could potentially be generalized to other disease states and immunological phenotypes. The study gave a list of some 150 TCR beta chains associated with cytomegalovirus. In a later analysis, HLA-associated TCR beta chains showed more clonal expansion and lower generation probabilities than non-associated chains that were equally common. HLA typing was unavailable for some donors at each locus, so association tests used only the typed subset. The sequencing pipeline was judged likely to have produced a cluster of highly shared sequence variants as a technical artifact.

Comments on this clone: Its antigen target is currently unknown. Per-nucleotide qualities are absent, and no much larger clonotype sits a single base away.

Library preparation was by the immunoSEQ multiplex PCR assay. For the multiplex PCR, a mixture combining 60 forward primers for TCR Vbeta segments and 13 reverse primers for TCR Jbeta segments was used. Amplification of the CDR3 region of rearranged TCR beta genes was performed with a multiplex PCR assay on genomic DNA. The amplified TCR beta libraries were sequenced on the Illumina HiSeq System as 87-base-pair reads. As for how the authors treated the data: In a later analysis, approximately 74 million unique TCR beta chains were counted across the 650 to 700 repertoires, and approximately 11 million of these chains were shared by at least two donors. Raw reads were error-corrected and collapsed into unique sequences with a nearest-neighbor algorithm that merged closely related sequences to remove PCR and sequencing errors. V, D and J gene segments were assigned by aligning CDR3 sequences to IMGT reference sequences. For a sequence to be retained, at least a six-nucleotide match to both a V gene segment and a J gene segment was required. Rearrangements were called productive when the CDR3 lacked stop codons and stayed in frame with V and J; all others were non-productive. Following IMGT convention, CDR3 was defined as the stretch from the second conserved V-encoded cysteine up to the conserved J-encoded phenylalanine. The earlier analysis of a few hundred of the donors excluded any sequence lacking an unambiguous match to a single V gene segment. In an earlier analysis of several hundred of the donors, V segments were called functional above 56.7% productive rearrangements and were called segregating when the between-donor standard deviation exceeded 5%. A statistical classification framework was built for diagnosing cytomegalovirus status from the catalog of TCR beta chain sequences. In a later analysis, TCR nucleotide sequences were compared against IMGT/GENE-DB human TR gene sequences so that V and J genes could be assigned. The TCRdist pipeline was used in a later analysis to assign CDR3 sequences and most-parsimonious VDJ recombination scenarios. In a later analysis, each TCR beta chain was defined by its CDR3 amino acid sequence together with its V-gene family, and reads without a unique V-gene family were excluded. A later analysis removed roughly 590 highly shared, low-generation-probability nucleotide sequences to deal with suspected cross-contamination and a sequencing artifact. In a later analysis, a clonal expansion index for each public chain was calculated from normalized within-repertoire ranks of inferred template counts. Generation probabilities in a later analysis came from a VDJ recombination model fitted to out-of-frame rearrangements, and those results were checked against IGoR. In a later analysis, hypergeometric tests were used to score TCR-TCR, TCR-HLA and TCR-CMV co-occurrence, with a repertoire-size bias correction applied to TCR pairs. To estimate false discovery rates, a later analysis permuted the HLA or CMV assignments 20 times. A later analysis grouped co-occurring TCRs with DBSCAN, adding TCRdist sequence similarity when clustering within HLA-allele-positive subsets. Repertoires with fewer than 30,000 or more than 120,000 public chains were left out of co-occurrence clustering, as were a handful of repertoires with anomalous nucleotide sharing. The source is immuneACCESS, and TCRdb retained only in-frame sequences with V and J called. Part of the clones is not carried over; for the studies checked, unresolved V genes explain less than half of this, and the remainder is unexplained. V, J and clone size derive from that table, while D and trimming were established from the DNA sequence. For this sample the table gives roughly 200,000 clones, of which 81% were detected only once. Together, the top ten hold 3.4% of the sample.

From a lookup of the germline V gene, CDR1 and CDR2 are SNHLY and FYNNEI. The V and J ends are trimmed by 3 bases and 7 bases, leaving 18 bases between them. The CDR3 runs 16 amino acids, cysteine and phenylalanine included. Here the CDR3 DNA is all that survives: 48 bases in frame from base 1. In total, roughly 670 healthy bone marrow donors made up the cohort. At the time of sampling, all cohort members were nominally healthy, though unrecorded immune exposures were likely present. The donor was CMV seropositive and belonged to the group of over 250 seropositive cohort members. A peripheral blood sample was provided by each donor, and peripheral blood mononuclear cells were used for TCR beta sequencing. The Qiagen DNeasy Blood Extraction Kit was used to extract genomic DNA from the blood cell samples.

Sequences were obtained from PBMCs. The sequence is built from TRBV2 and TRBJ2-2, and TRBD1 may be the D gene, going by 5 matching bases. This sequence originates from a man aged 35-49 years in good health and CMV-seropositive. The CDR3 is CASSDWGLVNRGELFF. The nucleotides are TGTGCCAGCAGTGACTGGGGCCTGGTCAACCGCGGGGAGCTGTTTTTT.